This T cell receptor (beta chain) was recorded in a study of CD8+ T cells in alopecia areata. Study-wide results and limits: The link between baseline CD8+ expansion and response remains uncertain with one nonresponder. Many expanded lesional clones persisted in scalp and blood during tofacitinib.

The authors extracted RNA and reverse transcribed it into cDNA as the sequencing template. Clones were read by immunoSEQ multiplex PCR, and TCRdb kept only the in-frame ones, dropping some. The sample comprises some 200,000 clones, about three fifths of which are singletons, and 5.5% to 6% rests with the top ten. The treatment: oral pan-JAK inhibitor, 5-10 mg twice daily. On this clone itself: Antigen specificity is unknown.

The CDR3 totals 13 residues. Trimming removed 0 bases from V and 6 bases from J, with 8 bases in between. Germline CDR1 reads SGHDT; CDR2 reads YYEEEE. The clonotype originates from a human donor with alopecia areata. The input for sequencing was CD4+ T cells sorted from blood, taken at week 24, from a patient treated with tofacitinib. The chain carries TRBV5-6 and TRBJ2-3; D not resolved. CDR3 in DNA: TGTGCCAGCAGCTTGGGTTCGCTTGATACGCAGTATTTT. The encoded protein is CASSLGSLDTQYF.